One sample yielded the 24 T cell receptor beta chains listed below, sequenced in a study of shared clonotypes between healthy human individuals. Sequencing was performed with immunoSEQ multiplex PCR; in TCRdb, only in-frame clones are kept and a portion is missing. The sample consists of roughly 400,000 clones, about 96% of them appearing once. What was sequenced was memory CD8+ T cells sorted from blood. Subset defined: CD45RO+ cells pooled with CCR7-negative TemRA cells. The origin of the receptors is a man under 40 in good health.

The chain carries TRBV28 and TRBJ2-4; D is ambiguous. Germline CDR1 reads MDHEN; CDR2 reads SYDVKM. V lost 4 bases, J lost 0 bases, and 10 bases lay in between. The CDR3 extends over 15 amino acids. The CDR3 bases are TGTGCCAGCAGTTCAGTACAGCTAGCCAAAAACATTCAGTACTTC. Protein: CASSSVQLAKNIQYF.

The CDR3 DNA follows: TGTGCCAGCAGTTTAAGCTTCGCCCTAGTACCGGGACAGCTAGGATCCCAGCATTTT. Translated, it gives CASSLSFALVPGQLGSQHF. The gene calls are TRBV28 and TRBJ1-5, with 7 bases aligning to TRBD1. CDR1 is MDHEN and CDR2 is SYDVKM in the germline V gene. The CDR3 length is 19 residues. With 2 bases clipped from V and 11 bases from J, the junction kept 24 bases outside the gene matches.

The gene calls are TRBV2 and TRBJ2-3; perhaps TRBD1 as D (5 bases). Trimming left V 7 bases short and J 0 bases short, with 14 bases between. Looked up from germline, CDR1 is SNHLY and CDR2 is FYNNEI. The CDR3 spans 15 residues. This CDR3 is CASNKGDGSTDTQYF. The CDR3 coding sequence is TGTGCCAGCAACAAAGGGGATGGTAGCACAGATACGCAGTATTTT.

The chain uses TRBV6-1 and TRBJ1-3, with no clear D. There are 17 residues in the CDR3. V was trimmed by 3 bases and J by 0 bases, leaving 15 bases between them. Germline CDR1 MNHNS, CDR2 SASEGT. This CDR3 reads CASSDGSHRLSGNTIYF. The CDR3 DNA reads as TGTGCCAGCAGTGACGGGTCCCACCGGCTCTCTGGAAACACCATATATTTT.

This chain connects TRBV7-9 to TRBJ2-7, with 7 bases aligning to TRBD1. In germline, CDR1 is SEHNR, CDR2 FQNEAQ (reference sequence). The CDR3 consists of 16 residues. Unmatched junction bases numbered 11, after V lost 2 bases and J lost 4 bases. Written as DNA, the CDR3 is TGTGCCAGCAGCTTAACCCCACGACAGGGAAGGTACGAGCAGTACTTC. Protein: CASSLTPRQGRYEQYF.

V and J are TRBV10-3 and TRBJ2-3, with D unclear. The CDR3 loop spans 14 amino acids. Per the germline V gene, CDR1 is ENHRY and CDR2 is SYGVKD. The V gene lost 3 bases and the J gene lost 2 bases, with 9 bases spanning the gap. This chain's CDR3 is CAISDKLITDTQYF. DNA for the CDR3: TGTGCCATCAGTGACAAGCTGATCACAGATACGCAGTATTTT.

The chain uses TRBV7-3 and TRBJ2-2; D is possibly TRBD2 (5 bases). The CDR3 is 14 amino acids. V lost 2 bases to trimming and J lost 6 bases, with 10 bases between them. The germline CDR1 and CDR2 sequences are SGHTA and FQGTGA. The CDR3 region has the DNA TGTGCCAGCAGCTTATCGGGGATCTCCGGGGAGCTGTTTTTT. Translating it yields CASSLSGISGELFF.

As concerns this clone: The sample carries other DNA sequences with the same CDR3. V is TRBV28 and J is TRBJ2-7; 8 nucleotides align to TRBD1. Germline-derived CDR1 and CDR2 are MDHEN and SYDVKM. The CDR3 totals 14 residues. Trimming took 3 bases from V and 1 from J; bases not matched to a gene: 2. In DNA, the CDR3 is TGTGCCAGCAGTTTCGGACAGGGTTCCTACGAGCAGTACTTC. This sequence encodes CASSFGQGSYEQYF. Variable domain in full (rest from reference TRBV28 and TRBJ2-7): DVKVTQSSRYLVKRTGEKVFLECVQDMDHENMFWYRQDPGLGLRLIYFSYDVKMKEKGDIPEGYSVSREKKERFSLILESASTNQTSMYLCASSFGQGSYEQYFGPGTRLTVT.

A single count supports this clone. This chain links TRBV30 with TRBJ1-2, with D maybe TRBD1 (5 bases). The CDR3 has 12 amino acids. V was shortened by 4 bases and J by 4 bases, with 10 bases between the two germline ends. The germline CDR1 and CDR2 sequences are GTSNPN and SVGIG (reference sequence). In DNA, the CDR3 is TGTGCCTGGACCGTGGACACCTATGGCTACACCTTC. Translating gives CAWTVDTYGYTF. The whole variable domain, filled in from reference TRBV30 and TRBJ1-2, reads SQTIHQWPATLVQPVGSPLSLECTVEGTSNPNLYWYRQAAGRGLQLLFYSVGIGQISSEVPQNLSASRPQDRQFILSSKKLLLSDSGFYLCAWTVDTYGYTFGSGTRLTVV.

This chain uses TRBV19 with TRBJ2-2, with 8 bases that match TRBD2. V was pared by 7 bases and J by 4 bases, with 8 bases of the junction left unmatched. There are 15 residues in the CDR3. Germline V gene sequence: CDR1 LNHDA, CDR2 SQIVND (reference sequence). The CDR3: CASTPGGRGTGELFF. CDR3 DNA: TGTGCCAGTACCCCGGGAGGGCGAGGCACCGGGGAGCTGTTTTTT.

The genes are TRBV6-5 and TRBJ2-7; D gene unclear. Per the germline V gene, CDR1 is MNHEY and CDR2 is SVGAGI. V lost 4 bases and J lost 2, with 15 bases in between. CDR3 length: 15 amino acids. In nucleotides, the CDR3 is TGTGCCAGCAGTTCTCAGGCCTGGTCCGCCTACGAGCAGTACTTC. This codes for CASSSQAWSAYEQYF.

About this clone: This sample includes further DNA sequences coding for the same CDR3. V and J are TRBV12-5 and TRBJ2-5; D may match TRBD1 or TRBD2 (5 bases each). CDR1 is LGHNT, CDR2 FRNRAP, per germline. The CDR3 has 12 residues. The V end lost 1 base, the J end lost 5 bases, and 5 bases lay between the germline ends. DNA of the CDR3: TGTGCTAGTGGTTTGGGGGGGGAGACCCAGTACTTC. Protein: CASGLGGETQYF.

Worth noting for this clone: The CDR3 does not close with the conserved phenylalanine or tryptophan, likely indicating a read error. The limits of the CDR3 on the DNA are not certain, so only TCRdb's listed CDR3 is given. The chain combines TRBV20-1 with TRBJ1-2. The germline gives CDR1 DFQATT, CDR2 SNEGSKA (reference sequence). Both ends counted, the CDR3 spans 10 residues. The CDR3 sequence is CSASIYSGVV.

The genes are TRBV6-1 and TRBJ2-3; D not certain. Germline values: CDR1 MNHNS, CDR2 SASEGT. Trimming took 3 bases from V and 1 from J, leaving 11 bases between them. The CDR3 runs 15 residues. CDR3 loop: CASSDHSWRTDTQYF. The CDR3 DNA follows: TGTGCCAGCAGTGACCATTCGTGGCGCACAGATACGCAGTATTTT.

This rearrangement joins TRBV28 to TRBJ2-3, with 9 nucleotides matching TRBD2. With 7 bases clipped from V and 10 bases from J, the junction kept 15 bases outside the gene matches. Germline CDR1 MDHEN, CDR2 SYDVKM. This CDR3 has 15 amino acids. The CDR3 bases are TGTGCCAGCACTTCCGGGACTAGCAGGTCAGGGGCGCAGTATTTT. It yields the protein CASTSGTSRSGAQYF.

In this sample, this clone turned up once. The chain joins TRBV6-1 to TRBJ2-7; unclear D gene. Germline values: CDR1 MNHNS, CDR2 SASEGT. CDR3 size: 12 residues. Trimming stripped 7 bases from V and 0 bases from J, with 7 bases between. As DNA, the CDR3 is TGTGCCAGCATGGCGAGCTCCTACGAGCAGTACTTC. It codes for CASMASSYEQYF.

The chain is built from TRBV28 and TRBJ2-1; TRBD2 is a possible D gene (5 bases). Trimming left V 6 bases short and J 6 bases short, with 12 bases between. The CDR3 spans 13 residues. CDR1 is MDHEN and CDR2 is SYDVKM in the germline V gene. CDR3 in amino acids: CASSPPSGNEQFF. DNA for the CDR3: TGTGCCAGCAGCCCACCAAGCGGCAATGAGCAGTTCTTC.

The J gene is TRBJ2-7, the V gene TRBV7-9, with 9 nucleotides matching TRBD2. Trimming at V came to 3 bases and at J to 0 bases, leaving 6 bases not matched to a gene. The germline V gene encodes CDR1 SEHNR and CDR2 FQNEAQ (reference sequence). This CDR3 is built from 16 residues. The CDR3 nucleotides read TGTGCCAGCAGCTTCGATAGCGGGAGCAGCTCCTACGAGCAGTACTTC. Translating gives CASSFDSGSSSYEQYF.

The chain employs TRBV21-1 and TRBJ2-7; TRBD1, the table's D call, was not compared with the DNA. TRBV21-1 is classified as a pseudogene. CDR3 length: 14 residues. CDR3: CASSKAGQGHEQYF. The DNA for the CDR3 is TGTGCCAGCAGCAAAGCCGGACAGGGGCACGAGCAGTACTTC.

J is TRBJ2-3 and V is TRBV6-1; no firm D call. The germline V gene encodes CDR1 MNHNS and CDR2 SASEGT. Trimming pared 8 bases from V and 1 base from J, leaving 4 bases between. This CDR3 is built from 11 residues. For the CDR3, the DNA is TGTGCCAGCGCCCGCACAGATACGCAGTATTTT. As protein: CASARTDTQYF.

The gene calls are TRBV7-9 and TRBJ2-6; D is possibly TRBD2 (6 bases). Germline-derived CDR1 and CDR2 are SEHNR and FQNEAQ (reference sequence). Trimming removed 7 bases from V and 0 bases from J, with 13 bases in between. The length of the CDR3 is 16 residues. This chain's CDR3 is CASTSGLLSGANVLTF. The DNA for the CDR3 is TGTGCCAGCACCTCGGGACTCCTCTCTGGGGCCAACGTCCTGACTTTC. The full variable domain, rest sourced from reference TRBV7-9 and TRBJ2-6, is DTGVSQNPRHKITKRGQNVTFRCDPISEHNRLYWYRQTLGQGPEFLTYFQNEAQLEKSRLLSDRFSAERPKGSFSTLEIQRTEQGDSAMYLCASTSGLLSGANVLTFGAGSRLTVL.

This sequence joins TRBV5-5 and TRBJ2-7, with TRBD1 as a possible D gene (8 bases). The CDR3 totals 15 residues. V lost 0 bases and J lost 4, with 14 bases in between. Germline V gives CDR1 SGHKS, CDR2 YYEKEE (reference sequence). The CDR3 loop reads CASSLVYRGGYEQYF. For the CDR3, the DNA is TGTGCCAGCAGCTTGGTCTACAGGGGGGGATACGAGCAGTACTTC.

V usage is TRBV30 and J usage is TRBJ1-3; D is possibly TRBD1 (5 bases). This CDR3 region has 13 residues. Trimming took 3 bases from V and 0 from J, leaving 6 bases between them. In germline, CDR1 is GTSNPN, CDR2 SVGIG (reference sequence). The CDR3 DNA sequence: TGTGCCTGGAGGACAGTCTCTGGAAACACCATATATTTT. It encodes CAWRTVSGNTIYF.

The J gene is TRBJ2-7, the V gene TRBV30, with D perhaps given as TRBD1 or TRBD2 (5 bases each). V shed 1 base and J shed 3 bases, with 13 bases lying between them. The CDR3 covers 14 residues. Germline V gene sequence: CDR1 GTSNPN, CDR2 SVGIG (reference sequence). CDR3 coding DNA: TGTGCCTGGAGTGAGCTGGGACGCCGCTACGAGCAGTACTTC. Amino acid sequence: CAWSELGRRYEQYF.